This TCR beta chain was sequenced during a study of blood T cells in healthy people across ages. The CDR3 extends over 13 amino acids. From germline, CDR1 is MNHNS and CDR2 SASEGT. Trimming took 6 bases from V and 1 from J, leaving 10 bases between them. This clonotype was counted between two and nine times. With a J-beta primer mix and a sample-barcoded 5' primer, a second PCR ran about 7 to 12 cycles. TCRdb re-derived calls from the 5' RACE reads in MiXCR, one entry per CDR3 protein. The table records some 1.5 million distinct CDR3 sequences, roughly 43% of them present only once. Sequenced material: blood. This TCR was sampled from a woman aged 18-29 years in good health. The rearrangement joins TRBV6-1 to TRBJ2-7, with unresolved D. CDR3 in amino acids: CASRLTLSYEQYF. The DNA for the CDR3 is TGTGCCAGCAGGCTCACGCTTTCCTACGAGCAGTACTTC.